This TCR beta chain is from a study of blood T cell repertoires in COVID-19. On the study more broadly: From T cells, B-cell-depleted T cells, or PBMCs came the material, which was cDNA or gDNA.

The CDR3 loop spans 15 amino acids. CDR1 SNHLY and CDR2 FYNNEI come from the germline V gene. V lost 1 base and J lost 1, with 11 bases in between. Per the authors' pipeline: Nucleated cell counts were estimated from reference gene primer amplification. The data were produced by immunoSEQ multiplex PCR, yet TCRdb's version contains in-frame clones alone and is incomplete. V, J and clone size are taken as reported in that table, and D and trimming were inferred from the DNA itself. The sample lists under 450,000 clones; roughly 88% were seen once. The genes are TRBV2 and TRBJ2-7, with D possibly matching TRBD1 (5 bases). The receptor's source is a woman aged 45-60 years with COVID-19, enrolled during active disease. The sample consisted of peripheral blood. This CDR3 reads CASSEGQGWSYEQYF. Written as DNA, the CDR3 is TGTGCCAGCAGTGAAGGGCAGGGCTGGTCCTACGAGCAGTACTTC.